This T cell receptor beta chain originates from a study of technical replicates of blood from several donors. Assay: immunoSEQ multiplex PCR; the TCRdb copy retains only in-frame clones and omits some. The data show some 60,000 clones, with 91% seen just once and 3% to 4% held by the top ten. Germline CDR1 reads LGHNA; CDR2 reads YSLEER. CDR3 length: 18 residues. J was trimmed by 4 bases and V by 0 bases; bases with no gene match: 13. The source is a human donor in good health. Some clones in this sample may be carry-over from other donors' samples. The J gene is TRBJ2-3, the V gene TRBV4-3; 7 nucleotides line up with TRBD2. The sample comprised PBMCs. The CDR3 DNA follows: TGCGCCAGCAGCCAAGATCTGGTGGGCGGGAGAATCTCAGATACGCAGTATTTT. Its translation: CASSQDLVGGRISDTQYF.